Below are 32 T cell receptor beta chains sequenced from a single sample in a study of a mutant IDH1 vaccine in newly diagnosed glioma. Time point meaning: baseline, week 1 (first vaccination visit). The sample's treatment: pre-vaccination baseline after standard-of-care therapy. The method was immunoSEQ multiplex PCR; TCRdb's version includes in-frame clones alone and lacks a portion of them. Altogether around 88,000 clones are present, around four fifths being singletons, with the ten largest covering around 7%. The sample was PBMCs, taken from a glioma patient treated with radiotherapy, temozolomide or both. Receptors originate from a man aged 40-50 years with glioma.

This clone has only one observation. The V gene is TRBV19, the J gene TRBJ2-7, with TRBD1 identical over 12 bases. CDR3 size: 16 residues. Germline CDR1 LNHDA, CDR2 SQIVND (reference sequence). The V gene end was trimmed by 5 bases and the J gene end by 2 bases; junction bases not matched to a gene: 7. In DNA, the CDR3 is TGTGCCAGTAGTCGAACCGGGACAGGGGGCCCCTACGAGCAGTACTTC. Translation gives CASSRTGTGGPYEQYF.

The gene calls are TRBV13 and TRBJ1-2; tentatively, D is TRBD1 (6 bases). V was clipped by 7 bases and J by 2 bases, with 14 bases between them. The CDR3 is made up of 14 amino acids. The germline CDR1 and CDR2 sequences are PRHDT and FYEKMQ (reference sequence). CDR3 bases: TGTGCCAGCATTCTTGGGGGGCAGAACTATGGCTACACCTTC. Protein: CASILGGQNYGYTF.

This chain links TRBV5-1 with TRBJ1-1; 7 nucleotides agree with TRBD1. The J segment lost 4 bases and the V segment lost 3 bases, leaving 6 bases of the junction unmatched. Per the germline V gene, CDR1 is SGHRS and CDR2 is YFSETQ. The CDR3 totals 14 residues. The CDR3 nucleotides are TGCGCCAGCAGCTGGGGAGGGGGCTCCACTGAAGCTTTCTTT. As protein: CASSWGGGSTEAFF.

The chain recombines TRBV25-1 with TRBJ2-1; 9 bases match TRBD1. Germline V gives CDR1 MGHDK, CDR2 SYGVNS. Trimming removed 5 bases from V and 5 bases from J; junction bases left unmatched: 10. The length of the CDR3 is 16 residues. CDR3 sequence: CASSSTGTGFDNEQFF. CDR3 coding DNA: TGTGCCAGCAGTTCGACCGGGACAGGGTTCGACAATGAGCAGTTCTTC. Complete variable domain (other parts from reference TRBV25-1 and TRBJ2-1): EADIYQTPRYLVIGTGKKITLECSQTMGHDKMYWYQQDPGMELHLIHYSYGVNSTEKGDLSSESTVSRIRTEHFPLTLESARPSHTSQYLCASSSTGTGFDNEQFFGPGTRLTVL.

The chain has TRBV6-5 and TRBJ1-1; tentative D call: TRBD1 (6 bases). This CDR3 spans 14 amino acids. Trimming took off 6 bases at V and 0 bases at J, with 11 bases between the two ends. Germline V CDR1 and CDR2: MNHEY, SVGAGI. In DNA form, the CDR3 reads TGTGCCAGCAGGCCGGGACAAATGAACACTGAAGCTTTCTTT. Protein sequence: CASRPGQMNTEAFF.

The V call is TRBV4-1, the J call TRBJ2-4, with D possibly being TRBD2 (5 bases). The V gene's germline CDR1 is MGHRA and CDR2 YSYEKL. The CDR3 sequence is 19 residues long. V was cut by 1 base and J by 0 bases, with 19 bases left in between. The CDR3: CASSQATGETLIAKNIQYF. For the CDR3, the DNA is TGCGCCAGCAGCCAAGCGACCGGGGAAACACTCATAGCCAAAAACATTCAGTACTTC.

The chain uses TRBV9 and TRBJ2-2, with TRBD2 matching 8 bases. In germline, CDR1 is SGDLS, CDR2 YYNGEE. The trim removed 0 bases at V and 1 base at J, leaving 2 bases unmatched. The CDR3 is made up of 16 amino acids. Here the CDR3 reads CASSVGAGGNTGELFF. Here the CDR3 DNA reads TGTGCCAGCAGCGTAGGTGCGGGAGGGAACACCGGGGAGCTGTTTTTT.

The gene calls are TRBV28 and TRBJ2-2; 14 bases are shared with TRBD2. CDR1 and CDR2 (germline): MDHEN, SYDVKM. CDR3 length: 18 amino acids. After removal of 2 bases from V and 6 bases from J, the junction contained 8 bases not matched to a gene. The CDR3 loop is CASSLIGPGLAGAGELFF. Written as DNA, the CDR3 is TGTGCCAGCAGTTTAATAGGCCCGGGACTAGCGGGGGCCGGGGAGCTGTTTTTT.

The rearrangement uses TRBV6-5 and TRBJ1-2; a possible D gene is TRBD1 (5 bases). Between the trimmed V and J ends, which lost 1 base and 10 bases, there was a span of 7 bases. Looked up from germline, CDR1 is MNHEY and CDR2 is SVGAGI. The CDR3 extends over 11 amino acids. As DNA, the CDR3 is TGTGCCAGCAGTTACTTAGGGGACTACACCTTC. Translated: CASSYLGDYTF.

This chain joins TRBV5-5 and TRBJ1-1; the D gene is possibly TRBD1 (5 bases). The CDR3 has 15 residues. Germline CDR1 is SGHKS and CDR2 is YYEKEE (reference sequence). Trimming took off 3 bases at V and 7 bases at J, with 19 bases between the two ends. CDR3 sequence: CASSSSGLAMNEAFF. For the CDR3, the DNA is TGTGCCAGCAGCTCTTCGGGGCTAGCTATGAATGAAGCTTTCTTT.

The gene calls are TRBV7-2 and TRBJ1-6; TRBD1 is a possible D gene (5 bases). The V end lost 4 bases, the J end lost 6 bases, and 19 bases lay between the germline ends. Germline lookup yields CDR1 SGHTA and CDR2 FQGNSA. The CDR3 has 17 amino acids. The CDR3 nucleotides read TGTGCCAGCAGCTCCTGGGGTAGGGGACTGTCTAATTCACCCCTCCACTTT. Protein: CASSSWGRGLSNSPLHF. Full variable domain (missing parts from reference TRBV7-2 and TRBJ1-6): GAGVSQSPSNKVTEKGKDVELRCDPISGHTALYWYRQSLGQGLEFLIYFQGNSAPDKSGLPSDRFSAERTGGSVSTLTIQRTQQEDSAVYLCASSSWGRGLSNSPLHFGNGTRLTVT.

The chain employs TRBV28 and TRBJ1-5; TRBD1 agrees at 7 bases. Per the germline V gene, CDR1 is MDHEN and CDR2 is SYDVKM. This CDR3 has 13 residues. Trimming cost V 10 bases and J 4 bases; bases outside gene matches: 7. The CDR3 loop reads CAIQTGRNQPQHF. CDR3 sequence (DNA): TGTGCCATCCAGACAGGGAGGAATCAGCCCCAGCATTTT.

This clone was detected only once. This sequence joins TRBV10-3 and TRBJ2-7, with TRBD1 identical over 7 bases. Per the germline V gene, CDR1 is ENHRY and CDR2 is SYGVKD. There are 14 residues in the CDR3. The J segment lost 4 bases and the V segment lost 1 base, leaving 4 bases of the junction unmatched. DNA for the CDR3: TGTGCCATCAGTGAGTTAGGGGGCGCGTACGAGCAGTACTTC. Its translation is CAISELGGAYEQYF.

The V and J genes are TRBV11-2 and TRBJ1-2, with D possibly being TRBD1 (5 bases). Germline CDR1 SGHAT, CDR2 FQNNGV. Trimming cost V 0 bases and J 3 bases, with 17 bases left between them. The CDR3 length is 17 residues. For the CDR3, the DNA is TGTGCCAGCAGCTTAGAATGGGACCCCCCGGGCCACTATGGCTACACCTTC. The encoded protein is CASSLEWDPPGHYGYTF.

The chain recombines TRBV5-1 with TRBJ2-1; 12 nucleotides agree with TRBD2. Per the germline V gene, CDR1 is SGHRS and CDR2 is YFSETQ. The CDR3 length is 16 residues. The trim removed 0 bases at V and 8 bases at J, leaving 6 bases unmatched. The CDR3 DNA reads TGCGCCAGCAGCTTGGTATCTAGCGGGAGGGGCGATGAGCAGTTCTTC. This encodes CASSLVSSGRGDEQFF.

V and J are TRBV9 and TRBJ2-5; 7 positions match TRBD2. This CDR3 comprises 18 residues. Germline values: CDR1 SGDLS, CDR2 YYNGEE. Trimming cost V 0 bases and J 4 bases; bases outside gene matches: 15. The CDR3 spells CASSVDPAGPGGRETQYF. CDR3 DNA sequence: TGTGCCAGCAGCGTAGACCCAGCGGGACCCGGAGGGAGAGAGACCCAGTACTTC. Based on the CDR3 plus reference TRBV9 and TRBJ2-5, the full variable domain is DSGVTQTPKHLITATGQRVTLRCSPRSGDLSVYWYQQSLDQGLQFLIQYYNGEERAKGNILERFSAQQFPDLHSELNLSSLELGDSALYFCASSVDPAGPGGRETQYFGPGTRLLVL.

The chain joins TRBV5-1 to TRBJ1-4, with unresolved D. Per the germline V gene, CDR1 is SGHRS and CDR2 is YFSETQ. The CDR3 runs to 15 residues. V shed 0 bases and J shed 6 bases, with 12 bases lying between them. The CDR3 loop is CASSLDRPRDEKLFF. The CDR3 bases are TGCGCCAGCAGCTTGGACAGACCAAGGGATGAAAAACTGTTTTTT.

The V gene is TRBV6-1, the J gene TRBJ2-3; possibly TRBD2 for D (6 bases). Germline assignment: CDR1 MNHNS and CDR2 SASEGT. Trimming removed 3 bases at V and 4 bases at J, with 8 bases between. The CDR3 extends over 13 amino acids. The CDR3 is CASSDRLADTQYF. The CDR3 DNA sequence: TGTGCCAGCAGTGATCGACTAGCAGATACGCAGTATTTT.

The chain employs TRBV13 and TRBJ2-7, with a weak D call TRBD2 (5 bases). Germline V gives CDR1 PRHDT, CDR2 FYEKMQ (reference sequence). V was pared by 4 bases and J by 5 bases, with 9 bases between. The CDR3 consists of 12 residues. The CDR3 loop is CASSSPGNEQYF. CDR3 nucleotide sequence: TGTGCCAGCAGCTCCCCGGGAAACGAGCAGTACTTC.

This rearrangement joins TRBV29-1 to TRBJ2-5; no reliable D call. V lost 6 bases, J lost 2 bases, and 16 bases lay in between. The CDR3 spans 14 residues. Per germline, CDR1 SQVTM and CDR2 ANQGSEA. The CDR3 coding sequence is TGCAGCGTCGGAATTCTTGGGTATCAAGAGACCCAGTACTTC. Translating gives CSVGILGYQETQYF. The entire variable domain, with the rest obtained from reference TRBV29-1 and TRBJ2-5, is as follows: SAVISQKPSRDICQRGTSLTIQCQVDSQVTMMFWYRQQPGQSLTLIATANQGSEATYESGFVIDKFPISRPNLTFSTLTVSNMSPEDSSIYLCSVGILGYQETQYFGPGTRLLVL.

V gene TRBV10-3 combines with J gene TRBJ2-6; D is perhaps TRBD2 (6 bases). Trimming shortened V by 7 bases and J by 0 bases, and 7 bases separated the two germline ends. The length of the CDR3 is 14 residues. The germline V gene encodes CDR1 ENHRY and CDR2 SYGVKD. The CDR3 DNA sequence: TGTGCCATCATGGGGGGCTCTGGGGCCAACGTCCTGACTTTC. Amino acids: CAIMGGSGANVLTF.

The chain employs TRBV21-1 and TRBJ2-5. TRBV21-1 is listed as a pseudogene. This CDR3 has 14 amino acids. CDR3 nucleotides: TGTGCCAGCAGCCAGGTAGGGTTGCGGGAGACCCAGTACTTC. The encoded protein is CASSQVGLRETQYF.

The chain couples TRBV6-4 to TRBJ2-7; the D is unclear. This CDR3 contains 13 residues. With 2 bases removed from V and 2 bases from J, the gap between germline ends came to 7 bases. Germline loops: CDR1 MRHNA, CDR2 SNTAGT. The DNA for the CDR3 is TGTGCCAGCAGTGACCCAGAACCCTACGAGCAGTACTTC. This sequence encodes CASSDPEPYEQYF.

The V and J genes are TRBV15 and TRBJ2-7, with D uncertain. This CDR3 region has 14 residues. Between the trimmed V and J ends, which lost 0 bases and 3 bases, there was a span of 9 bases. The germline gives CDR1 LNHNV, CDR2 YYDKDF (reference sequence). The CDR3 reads CATSRDRAVYEQYF. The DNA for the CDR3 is TGTGCCACCAGCAGAGATAGGGCAGTCTACGAGCAGTACTTC.

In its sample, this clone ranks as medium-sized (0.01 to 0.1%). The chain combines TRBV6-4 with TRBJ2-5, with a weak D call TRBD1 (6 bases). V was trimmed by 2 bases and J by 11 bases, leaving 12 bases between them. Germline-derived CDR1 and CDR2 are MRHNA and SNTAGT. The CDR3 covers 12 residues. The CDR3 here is CASSDLPGQQYF. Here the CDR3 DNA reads TGTGCCAGCAGTGACCTACCCGGACAGCAGTACTTC.

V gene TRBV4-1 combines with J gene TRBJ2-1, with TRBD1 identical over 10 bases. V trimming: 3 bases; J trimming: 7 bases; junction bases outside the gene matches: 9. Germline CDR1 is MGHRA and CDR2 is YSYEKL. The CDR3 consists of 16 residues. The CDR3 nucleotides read TGCGCCAGCAGCCAGGACCCGGGACAGGGGTGGAATGAGCAGTTCTTC. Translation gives CASSQDPGQGWNEQFF.

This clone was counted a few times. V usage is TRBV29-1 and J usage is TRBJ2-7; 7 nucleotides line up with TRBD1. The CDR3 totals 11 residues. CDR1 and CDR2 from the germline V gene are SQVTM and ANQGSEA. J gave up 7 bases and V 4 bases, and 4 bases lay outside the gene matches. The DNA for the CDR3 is TGCAGCGTTGGACAGGGAAAGGAGCAGTACTTC. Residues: CSVGQGKEQYF.

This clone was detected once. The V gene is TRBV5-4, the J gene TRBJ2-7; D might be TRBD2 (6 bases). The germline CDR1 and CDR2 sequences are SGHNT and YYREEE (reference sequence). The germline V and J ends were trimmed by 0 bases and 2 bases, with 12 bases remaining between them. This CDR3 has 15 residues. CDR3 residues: CASSLDRERAYEQYF. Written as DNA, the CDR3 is TGTGCCAGCAGCTTGGATAGGGAGCGGGCCTACGAGCAGTACTTC.

The CDR3 coding sequence is TGTGCCAGCAGTGCCCTGATAGGAGAACGACGCGAGCAGTACTTC. The encoded protein is CASSALIGERREQYF. This chain uses TRBV6-1 with TRBJ2-7; D ambiguous. Trimming pared 4 bases from V and 6 bases from J, leaving 19 bases between. The V gene's germline CDR1 is MNHNS and CDR2 SASEGT. This CDR3 region has 15 residues.

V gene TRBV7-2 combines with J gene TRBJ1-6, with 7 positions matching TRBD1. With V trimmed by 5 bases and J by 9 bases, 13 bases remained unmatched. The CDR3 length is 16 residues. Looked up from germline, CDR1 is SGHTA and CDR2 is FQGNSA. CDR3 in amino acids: CASSPSNRGEASPLHF. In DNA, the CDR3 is TGTGCCAGCAGCCCCTCAAACAGGGGAGAGGCTTCACCCCTCCACTTT.

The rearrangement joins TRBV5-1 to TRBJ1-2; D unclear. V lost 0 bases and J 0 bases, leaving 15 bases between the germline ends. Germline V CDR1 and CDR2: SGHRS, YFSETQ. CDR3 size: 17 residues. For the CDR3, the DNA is TGCGCCAGCAGCTTGGGACCAAATATTGGAGCTAACTATGGCTACACCTTC. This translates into CASSLGPNIGANYGYTF.

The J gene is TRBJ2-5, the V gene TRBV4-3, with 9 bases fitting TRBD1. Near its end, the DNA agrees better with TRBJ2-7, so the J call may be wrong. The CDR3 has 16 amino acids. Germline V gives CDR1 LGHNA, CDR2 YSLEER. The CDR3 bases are TGCGCCAGCAGCCAGGGAACAGGGGGCAGACTCTACGAGCAGTACTTC. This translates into CASSQGTGGRLYEQYF.